These 24 T cell receptor beta chains originate from one sample sequenced in a study of shared clonotypes between healthy human individuals. Some clones are missing from TCRdb's copy, which holds only in-frame ones; the method was immunoSEQ multiplex PCR. Of about 2.1 million clones in the sample, roughly 91% were seen once. CD8 cells classed as naive were CD45RO-negative and positively selected for CCR7, excluding terminally differentiated effector memory CD45RA+ cells. Sequences were obtained from naive CD8+ T cells from PBMCs. These receptors were taken from a man between 18 and 35 years old in good health. Some clones in this sample may be carry-over from other donors' samples.

This chain links TRBV11-2 with TRBJ2-3; 7 nucleotides match TRBD2. The germline gives CDR1 SGHAT, CDR2 FQNNGV. This CDR3 has 16 residues. After removal of 5 bases from V and 2 bases from J, the junction contained 10 bases not matched to a gene. In nucleotides, the CDR3 is TGTGCCAGCAGCGGCCGAGCGGGACCAGACACAGATACGCAGTATTTT. Residues: CASSGRAGPDTDTQYF.

The chain joins TRBV7-9 to TRBJ2-1; D may be TRBD1 (5 bases). V was cut by 5 bases and J by 5 bases, with 16 bases left in between. CDR3 length: 15 amino acids. From germline, CDR1 is SEHNR and CDR2 FQNEAQ (reference sequence). The CDR3 sequence: CASSPHRRSDNEQFF. CDR3 sequence (DNA): TGTGCCAGCAGCCCGCACAGGAGATCTGACAATGAGCAGTTCTTC.

V gene TRBV28 combines with J gene TRBJ2-5; the match to TRBD1 covers 8 bases. V lost 4 bases, J lost 2 bases, and 6 bases stayed unmatched. The CDR3 is 15 residues long. Germline CDR1 is MDHEN and CDR2 is SYDVKM. The CDR3: CASSWTGTQQETQYF. The CDR3 coding sequence is TGTGCCAGCAGTTGGACAGGGACCCAACAAGAGACCCAGTACTTC.

In regard to this clone: Other DNA variants within this sample encode the same CDR3. This chain uses TRBV27 with TRBJ2-7, with D maybe TRBD1 (6 bases). Germline V CDR1 and CDR2: MNHEY, SMNVEV (reference sequence). V lost 2 bases and J 6 bases, leaving 8 bases between the germline ends. The CDR3 extends over 12 amino acids. Written as DNA, the CDR3 is TGTGCCAGCAGTTTAAGAGGGGGCGAGCAGTACTTC. Translation gives CASSLRGGEQYF.

Here the CDR3 reads CASSPIGQAYEQYF. The CDR3 coding sequence is TGTGCCAGCAGCCCCATTGGACAGGCCTACGAGCAGTACTTC. J is TRBJ2-7 and V is TRBV4-2, with 7 bases identical to TRBD1. The CDR3 consists of 14 residues. With V trimmed by 4 bases and J by 2 bases, 5 bases remained unmatched. Germline assignment: CDR1 LGHNA and CDR2 YNFKEQ.

The J gene is TRBJ2-1, the V gene TRBV21-1; the table's D call TRBD2 went unverified against the DNA. TRBV21-1 has pseudogene status. The CDR3 is made up of 17 amino acids. This CDR3 is CASSRLGLAFAYNEQFF. The CDR3 DNA follows: TGTGCCAGCAGCCGCCTGGGACTAGCGTTCGCCTACAATGAGCAGTTCTTC.

The J gene is TRBJ2-2, the V gene TRBV5-4, with a possible D match to TRBD2 (5 bases). The germline CDR1 and CDR2 sequences are SGHNT and YYREEE (reference sequence). The germline V and J ends were trimmed by 10 bases and 7 bases, with 17 bases remaining between them. The CDR3 extends over 13 amino acids. The CDR3 region has the DNA TGTGCCTGTTCAGGACTTGGTGTCGGGGAGCTGTTTTTT. It codes for CACSGLGVGELFF.

The chain links TRBV11-2 to TRBJ2-1; 14 bases fit TRBD2. The junction had 11 bases not matched to a gene; V was cut back by 4 bases and J by 3 bases. Germline V gene sequence: CDR1 SGHAT, CDR2 FQNNGV. The CDR3 consists of 19 residues. The CDR3 region has the DNA TGTGCCAGCAGCTCTCATAGGACTAGCGGGAGGATCAACTACAATGAGCAGTTCTTC. Protein product: CASSSHRTSGRINYNEQFF.

The gene calls are TRBV27 and TRBJ2-2, with 12 bases fitting TRBD2. Germline-derived CDR1 and CDR2 are MNHEY and SMNVEV (reference sequence). This CDR3 spans 16 amino acids. J was trimmed by 6 bases and V by 5 bases; bases with no gene match: 7. The CDR3 sequence: CASSLALAGGAGELFF. Here the CDR3 DNA reads TGTGCCAGCAGTCTGGCGCTAGCGGGAGGGGCCGGGGAGCTGTTTTTT.

This chain joins TRBV27 and TRBJ2-2; TRBD2 matches at 8 bases. Germline assignment: CDR1 MNHEY and CDR2 SMNVEV (reference sequence). V was pared by 3 bases and J by 5 bases, with 8 bases of the junction left unmatched. The CDR3 has 16 amino acids. The CDR3 here is CASSLWSGSGTGELFF. CDR3 DNA: TGTGCCAGCAGTTTGTGGAGCGGGAGTGGTACCGGGGAGCTGTTTTTT.

The V gene is TRBV7-2, the J gene TRBJ2-1; a weak D match, TRBD1 (6 bases). The CDR3 spans 13 residues. Trimming left V 5 bases short and J 7 bases short, with 12 bases between. The germline V gene encodes CDR1 SGHTA and CDR2 FQGNSA. Here the CDR3 reads CASSHPRGNEQFF. The CDR3 coding sequence is TGTGCCAGCAGCCACCCGAGGGGGAATGAGCAGTTCTTC.

The V and J genes are TRBV5-5 and TRBJ1-1; no firm D call. The CDR3 spans 12 residues. With 2 bases removed from V and 3 bases from J, the gap between germline ends came to 5 bases. The germline gives CDR1 SGHKS, CDR2 YYEKEE (reference sequence). The CDR3: CASSFGYTEAFF. The CDR3 DNA reads as TGTGCCAGCAGCTTTGGTTACACTGAAGCTTTCTTT. The complete variable domain, with remaining parts taken from reference TRBV5-5 and TRBJ1-1, reads DAGVTQSPTHLIKTRGQQVTLRCSPISGHKSVSWYQQVLGQGPQFIFQYYEKEERGRGNFPDRFSARQFPNYSSELNVNALLLGDSALYLCASSFGYTEAFFGQGTRLTVV.

This chain uses TRBV5-1 with TRBJ2-3, with no clear D. Germline V gene data show CDR1 as SGHRS and CDR2 as YFSETQ. The CDR3 is made up of 13 amino acids. V lost 0 bases and J lost 5, with 7 bases in between. As DNA, the CDR3 is TGCGCCAGCAGCTTGGCCTATAGAGATACGCAGTATTTT. Translated: CASSLAYRDTQYF.

The chain uses TRBV5-1 and TRBJ2-7, with TRBD1 matching 8 bases. V lost 0 bases to trimming and J lost 7 bases; unmatched junction nucleotides: 6. This CDR3 is built from 14 residues. Germline CDR1 is SGHRS and CDR2 is YFSETQ. CDR3 protein: CASSLGTGQEEQYF. The CDR3 DNA reads TGCGCCAGCAGCTTGGGGACAGGGCAAGAAGAGCAGTACTTC.

CDR3 amino acids: CASSIEIGGNTDTQYF. In nucleotides, the CDR3 is TGTGCCAGTAGTATAGAAATTGGCGGGAACACAGATACGCAGTATTTT. The J gene is TRBJ2-3, the V gene TRBV19; the D gene is possibly TRBD2 (6 bases). This CDR3 is built from 16 residues. Germline CDR1 reads LNHDA; CDR2 reads SQIVND (reference sequence). V shed 0 bases and J shed 2 bases, with 12 bases lying between them.

CDR3 bases: TGTGCCAGCAGTTCCTCCACACTCGGGACAGCTCATGGCTACACCTTC. It translates to CASSSSTLGTAHGYTF. The V gene is TRBV27, the J gene TRBJ1-2; 7 bases are shared with TRBD1. Germline V CDR1 and CDR2: MNHEY, SMNVEV (reference sequence). The CDR3 is made up of 16 amino acids. V was clipped by 4 bases and J by 6 bases; unmatched bases: 14.

This rearrangement joins TRBV6-6 to TRBJ2-3; 7 bases match TRBD2. V was clipped by 0 bases and J by 6 bases; unmatched bases: 6. CDR1 is MNHNY and CDR2 is SVGAGI in the germline V gene (reference sequence). The CDR3 is made up of 15 amino acids. This CDR3 reads CASSYSWPLADTQYF. The CDR3 DNA follows: TGTGCCAGCAGTTACTCGTGGCCACTAGCGGATACGCAGTATTTT.

A few counts support this clone. The rearrangement links TRBV30 to TRBJ1-5; D gene uncertain. This CDR3 has 15 residues. The V end was cut by 2 bases, the J end by 5 bases, with 16 bases between. Germline CDR1 GTSNPN, CDR2 SVGIG (reference sequence). The DNA of the CDR3 is TGTGCCTGGAGTACCGAGGACGGTGTACATCAGCCCCAGCATTTT. This encodes CAWSTEDGVHQPQHF.

The chain has TRBV28 and TRBJ2-1; 13 bases align to TRBD2. CDR1 MDHEN and CDR2 SYDVKM come from the germline V gene. The J segment lost 7 bases and the V segment lost 6 bases, leaving 15 bases of the junction unmatched. This CDR3 has 18 residues. The DNA for the CDR3 is TGTGCCAGCAGCCCCTCCATTCGGACTAGCGGGAGATTTAATGAGCAGTTCTTC. Translation gives CASSPSIRTSGRFNEQFF.

The V gene is TRBV7-3, the J gene TRBJ2-3, with 16 bases matching TRBD2. This CDR3 has 19 amino acids. V dropped 1 base and J dropped 4; count of bases not matched to a gene: 8. Per germline, CDR1 SGHTA and CDR2 FQGTGA. DNA for the CDR3: TGTGCCAGCAGCTTAAAGGGGACTAGCGGGAGGGGAGGGGCAGATACGCAGTATTTT. Translated: CASSLKGTSGRGGADTQYF.

With regard to this clone: Other DNA sequences in this sample translate to the same CDR3. The rearrangement joins TRBV9 to TRBJ1-1, with D possibly TRBD1 on 6 matching bases. In germline, CDR1 is SGDLS, CDR2 YYNGEE. The CDR3 loop spans 15 amino acids. Trimming removed 2 bases from V and 4 bases from J, with 15 bases in between. The CDR3 region is CASSVGRGGGTEAFF. The CDR3 region has the DNA TGTGCCAGCAGCGTTGGGAGGGGAGGGGGCACTGAAGCTTTCTTT.

The chain is built from TRBV27 and TRBJ2-6; D unclear. Trimming took 1 base from V and 4 from J, leaving 14 bases between them. Germline V CDR1 and CDR2: MNHEY, SMNVEV (reference sequence). The CDR3 covers 17 residues. The CDR3 DNA follows: TGTGCCAGCAGTTTATACCCCCGAGGACCCGGGGCCAACGTCCTGACTTTC. The encoded protein is CASSLYPRGPGANVLTF.

The rearrangement uses TRBV10-3 and TRBJ1-2, with D possibly being TRBD1 (6 bases). V dropped 10 bases and J dropped 3 bases, with 15 bases sitting between them. Germline V gives CDR1 ENHRY, CDR2 SYGVKD. CDR3 length equals 13 residues. CDR3 region: CASQGTVDYGYTF. The CDR3 DNA reads as TGTGCCAGCCAGGGGACGGTAGACTATGGCTACACCTTC.

The chain joins TRBV6-6 to TRBJ2-2; D gene uncertain. The CDR3 is 16 amino acids. Germline CDR1 and CDR2: MNHNY and SVGAGI (reference sequence). With 4 bases removed from V and 2 bases from J, the gap between germline ends came to 14 bases. The CDR3 sequence is CASSSLQPYNTGELFF. The CDR3 DNA reads as TGTGCCAGCAGTTCTCTACAGCCCTATAACACCGGGGAGCTGTTTTTT.